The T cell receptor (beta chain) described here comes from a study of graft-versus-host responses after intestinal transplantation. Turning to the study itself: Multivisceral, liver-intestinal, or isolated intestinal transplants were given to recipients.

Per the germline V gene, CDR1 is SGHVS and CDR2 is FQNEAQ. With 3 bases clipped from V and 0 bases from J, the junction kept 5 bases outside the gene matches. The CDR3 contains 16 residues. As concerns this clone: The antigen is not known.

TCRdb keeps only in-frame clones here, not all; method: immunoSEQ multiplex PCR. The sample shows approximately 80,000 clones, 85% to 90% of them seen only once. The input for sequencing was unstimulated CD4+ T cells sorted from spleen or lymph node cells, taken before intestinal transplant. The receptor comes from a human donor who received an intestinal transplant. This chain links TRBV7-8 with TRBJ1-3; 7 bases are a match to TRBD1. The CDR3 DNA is TGTGCCAGCAGCTTTGGGGGGACAGACTCTGGAAACACCATATATTTT. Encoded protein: CASSFGGTDSGNTIYF.